This T cell receptor (beta chain) was sequenced for a study of beta chain features in type 1 diabetes. Overall study findings and caveats: All four CD4+ subsets from Type 1 diabetes patients carried moderately but significantly shorter TCRB CDR3s. High TCR expression in some cells could lead to their over-representation in cDNA sequencing.

Trimming removed 6 bases from V and 8 bases from J; junction bases left unmatched: 5. Looked up from germline, CDR1 is SNHLY and CDR2 is FYNNEI. This CDR3 has 13 amino acids. Of note for this clone: Its antigen is undetermined.

The investigators reverse transcribed all of the isolated RNA, so they sequenced expressed TCRB transcripts. Measured with immunoSEQ multiplex PCR; TCRdb has only the in-frame clones, and not every one. The profile shows around 250,000 clones, approximately 15% of them singletons. Material: naive CD4+ T cells from blood. This TCR came from a man between 25 and 39 years old with type 1 diabetes. This chain uses TRBV2 with TRBJ2-1, with 9 bases aligning to TRBD2. CDR3 sequence: CASRREGLDEQFF. CDR3 in DNA: TGTGCCAGCAGGCGGGAGGGCTTAGATGAGCAGTTCTTC.